The 27 T cell receptor beta chains below all came from one sample that was sequenced in a study of follicular helper T cells after annual influenza vaccination (dated by TCRdb to the late 2010s). Library construction relied on the immunoSEQ multiplex PCR assay. In its TCRdb copy, this immuneACCESS table keeps in-frame sequences only and misses some clones. Where compared with another copy, unresolved V genes explain less than half of these, and the others have no known cause. This sample comprises some 9,000 clones, 80% to 90% of them detected only once. The leading ten clones occupy more than 0.4% of the sample. According to the study, the label for this sample's time point signals: 2015-2016 season, pre-vaccination. Sequencing was performed on CXCR5+ CD38- circulating T follicular helper cells from blood, taken on the day of influenza vaccination. What the cell subset or site label conveys for this sample: circulating Tfh, non-naive CD4+CXCR5+PD-1+ (ICOS+CD38+ or ICOS-CD38-). The receptors stem from an adult who received the influenza vaccine.

This chain connects TRBV4-3 to TRBJ1-3; D unclear. This CDR3 has 16 residues. Deletions cut 0 bases from V and 0 bases from J, with 9 bases between. Germline-derived CDR1 and CDR2 are LGHNA and YSLEER. Here the CDR3 DNA reads TGCGCCAGCAGCCAAGAGGGGTCAAGCTCTGGAAACACCATATATTTT. It yields the protein CASSQEGSSSGNTIYF.

This clone was counted a single time. The V gene is TRBV5-1, the J gene TRBJ2-3; the D gene is possibly TRBD2 (6 bases). Germline V gene data show CDR1 as SGHRS and CDR2 as YFSETQ. This CDR3 has 16 amino acids. Trimming took off 0 bases at V and 2 bases at J, with 13 bases between the two ends. CDR3 sequence: CASSLGNRDSTDTQYF. CDR3 coding DNA: TGCGCCAGCAGCTTGGGCAACCGGGACTCCACAGATACGCAGTATTTT.

V gene TRBV7-9 combines with J gene TRBJ2-6, with D uncertain. The length of the CDR3 is 16 residues. Germline V lookup: CDR1 SEHNR, CDR2 FQNEAQ (reference sequence). The ends were cut back, 1 base at V and 1 base at J, with 8 bases in the middle. The CDR3 region is CASSLVGKSGANVLTF. The CDR3 region has the DNA TGTGCCAGCAGCTTAGTGGGAAAGTCTGGGGCCAACGTCCTGACTTTC.

The rearrangement joins TRBV6-5 to TRBJ1-2; weak D call: TRBD1 (6 bases). The CDR3 is 14 residues long. The germline V gene encodes CDR1 MNHEY and CDR2 SVGAGI. Between the trimmed V and J ends, which lost 7 bases and 2 bases, there was a span of 14 bases. The CDR3 sequence: CASTKKGDNYGYTF. The CDR3 region has the DNA TGTGCCAGCACCAAAAAGGGGGACAACTATGGCTACACCTTC.

In its sample, this clone was seen a few times. The CDR3 DNA sequence: TGTGCCAGCAGTTTCGTAGCGGGACAGGAGACTAACTATGGCTACACCTTC. This encodes CASSFVAGQETNYGYTF. The rearrangement uses TRBV28 and TRBJ1-2; 8 bases line up with TRBD1. CDR3 size: 17 residues. Trimming at V came to 3 bases and at J to 0 bases, leaving 9 bases not matched to a gene. CDR1 and CDR2 (germline): MDHEN, SYDVKM.

The J gene is TRBJ2-1, the V gene TRBV11-1, with 9 positions matching TRBD2. The CDR3 covers 19 residues. V gave up 5 bases and J gave up 1 base; unmatched junction bases: 15. From germline, CDR1 is SGHAT and CDR2 FQDESV (reference sequence). The DNA for the CDR3 is TGTGCCAGCAGCGCTGCCGGGCGGGGGGGCCGGTTTTCCTACAATGAGCAGTTCTTC. This codes for CASSAAGRGGRFSYNEQFF. Full variable domain (outside the CDR3, taken from reference TRBV11-1 and TRBJ2-1): EAEVAQSPRYKITEKSQAVAFWCDPISGHATLYWYRQILGQGPELLVQFQDESVVDDSQLPKDRFSAERLKGVDSTLKIQPAELGDSAMYLCASSAAGRGGRFSYNEQFFGPGTRLTVL.

The J gene is TRBJ1-4, the V gene TRBV9; 7 nucleotides align to TRBD1. CDR1 SGDLS and CDR2 YYNGEE come from the germline V gene. This CDR3 region has 14 residues. V trimming: 2 bases; J trimming: 6 bases; junction bases outside the gene matches: 4. CDR3 DNA: TGTGCCAGCAGCGTTGGGACAGAAGATGAAAAACTGTTTTTT. Translated: CASSVGTEDEKLFF.

The rearrangement links TRBV9 to TRBJ1-4; D is unresolved. Germline V CDR1 and CDR2: SGDLS, YYNGEE. CDR3 length: 12 residues. V gave up 4 bases and J gave up 7 bases, with 8 bases separating them. CDR3 region: CASSKMGEKLFF. In DNA form, the CDR3 reads TGTGCCAGCAGCAAGATGGGTGAAAAACTGTTTTTT.

The V and J genes are TRBV4-3 and TRBJ2-2; 7 bases line up with TRBD1. V shed 3 bases, J shed 4 bases, and the junction held 2 bases outside the gene matches. CDR3 length equals 14 residues. CDR1 and CDR2 from the germline V gene are LGHNA and YSLEER. CDR3: CASSQGQLTGELFF. CDR3 nucleotides: TGCGCCAGCAGCCAGGGACAGCTCACCGGGGAGCTGTTTTTT.

This chain joins TRBV5-4 and TRBJ2-7; 9 bases are shared with TRBD1. Germline loops: CDR1 SGHNT, CDR2 YYREEE (reference sequence). CDR3 length: 16 amino acids. Losses at the gene ends were 4 bases for V and 7 bases for J; bases not matched to a gene: 15. This CDR3 reads CASSGSTGGSPREQYF. The CDR3, as DNA: TGTGCCAGCAGCGGGTCAACAGGGGGCTCCCCTCGAGAGCAGTACTTC.

This chain links TRBV10-2 with TRBJ2-1, with 7 bases aligning to TRBD2. The CDR3 is made up of 14 amino acids. J was trimmed by 1 base and V by 9 bases; bases with no gene match: 6. CDR1 is WSHSY and CDR2 is SAAADI in the germline V gene. The CDR3 DNA reads TGCGCCAGTCTTTTCGGGGGGTCCTACAATGAGCAGTTCTTC. This sequence encodes CASLFGGSYNEQFF.

CDR3 residues: CASKQGERAFF. The DNA of the CDR3 is TGTGCCAGCAAACAGGGGGAGAGAGCTTTCTTT. This chain connects TRBV5-4 to TRBJ1-1; 8 bases are a match to TRBD1. V gave up 6 bases and J gave up 10 bases; unmatched junction bases: 5. The CDR3 totals 11 residues. CDR1 is SGHNT, CDR2 YYREEE, per germline (reference sequence). The full variable domain, completed using reference TRBV5-4 and TRBJ1-1, is ETGVTQSPTHLIKTRGQQVTLRCSSQSGHNTVSWYQQALGQGPQFIFQYYREEENGRGNFPPRFSGLQFPNYSSELNVNALELDDSALYLCASKQGERAFFGQGTRLTVV.

The CDR3 sequence is CASSAVEGRNQPQHF. CDR3 sequence (DNA): TGTGCCAGCAGTGCCGTGGAAGGGCGGAATCAGCCCCAGCATTTT. The chain employs TRBV6-4 and TRBJ1-5; the D is unclear. The germline V and J ends were trimmed by 4 bases and 4 bases, with 14 bases remaining between them. CDR3 length: 15 residues. CDR1 and CDR2 from the germline V gene are MRHNA and SNTAGT.

The gene calls are TRBV27 and TRBJ2-1; 7 bases align to TRBD1. J gave up 2 bases and V 8 bases, and 6 bases lay outside the gene matches. The CDR3 runs 14 residues. CDR1 is MNHEY, CDR2 SMNVEV, per germline (reference sequence). The CDR3 region is CASGRTGPYNEQFF. As DNA, the CDR3 is TGTGCCAGCGGTCGGACAGGTCCCTACAATGAGCAGTTCTTC.

The chain links TRBV5-4 to TRBJ2-1; D not resolved. The V end was cut by 4 bases, the J end by 6 bases, with 11 bases between. This CDR3 contains 13 residues. Germline V gene sequence: CDR1 SGHNT, CDR2 YYREEE (reference sequence). The CDR3 here is CASSRWGSNEQFF. CDR3 nucleotide sequence: TGTGCCAGCAGCAGGTGGGGTAGCAATGAGCAGTTCTTC.

The chain links TRBV7-2 to TRBJ1-2; no reliable D call. Trimming pared 1 base from V and 8 bases from J, leaving 11 bases between. CDR3 length: 13 amino acids. Per the germline V gene, CDR1 is SGHTA and CDR2 is FQGNSA. The CDR3 sequence: CASSLGGVAGYTF. CDR3 nucleotide sequence: TGTGCCAGCAGCTTAGGCGGGGTCGCGGGCTACACCTTC.

This chain connects TRBV9 to TRBJ2-3; tentative D call: TRBD2 (6 bases). From germline, CDR1 is SGDLS and CDR2 YYNGEE. Trimming cost V 7 bases and J 2 bases, with 20 bases left between them. The CDR3 contains 16 residues. The CDR3 region is CASRSSSGPSTDTQYF. The CDR3 nucleotides read TGTGCCAGCCGCTCTAGTAGCGGACCGTCCACAGATACGCAGTATTTT.

The gene calls are TRBV19 and TRBJ1-5; 9 bases are a match to TRBD1. The germline CDR1 and CDR2 sequences are LNHDA and SQIVND (reference sequence). This CDR3 region has 16 residues. V lost 3 bases and J lost 0; bases outside the gene matches: 3. The CDR3 nucleotides read TGTGCCAGTAGTATGGTGACAGGGGGTAGCAATCAGCCCCAGCATTTT. It translates to CASSMVTGGSNQPQHF.

The chain recombines TRBV6-1 with TRBJ1-4; no clear D gene. CDR3 length equals 13 residues. Deletions cut 2 bases from V and 6 bases from J, with 7 bases between. Germline V gene lookup returns CDR1 MNHNS and CDR2 SASEGT. The CDR3 here is CASSEKADEKLFF. The CDR3 nucleotides read TGTGCCAGCAGTGAAAAGGCGGATGAAAAACTGTTTTTT.

The chain recombines TRBV18 with TRBJ1-1; possible D gene TRBD1, 6 bases. Trimming removed 2 bases from V and 3 bases from J, with 16 bases in between. The CDR3 covers 16 residues. The germline V gene encodes CDR1 KGHSH and CDR2 LQKENI. CDR3 DNA sequence: TGTGCCAGCTCACCAGCCCCGATTAGGGGGGACACTGAAGCTTTCTTT. Translated: CASSPAPIRGDTEAFF.

The chain is built from TRBV29-1 and TRBJ1-4; D is unclear. V dropped 4 bases and J dropped 5 bases, with 14 bases sitting between them. CDR3 length equals 14 residues. Germline assignment: CDR1 SQVTM and CDR2 ANQGSEA. The CDR3 sequence is CSVVAFGMNEKLFF. The CDR3 region has the DNA TGCAGCGTTGTGGCATTTGGGATGAATGAAAAACTGTTTTTT. Drawing the rest from reference TRBV29-1 and TRBJ1-4, the complete variable domain is SAVISQKPSRDICQRGTSLTIQCQVDSQVTMMFWYRQQPGQSLTLIATANQGSEATYESGFVIDKFPISRPNLTFSTLTVSNMSPEDSSIYLCSVVAFGMNEKLFFGSGTQLSVL.

The table lists this clone with a count of one. The gene calls are TRBV10-3 and TRBJ1-2; D gene ambiguous. CDR3 length: 14 amino acids. V gave up 0 bases and J gave up 8 bases, with 13 bases separating them. Germline CDR1 and CDR2: ENHRY and SYGVKD. The CDR3: CAISESGLSSGYTF. In nucleotides, the CDR3 is TGTGCCATCAGTGAGTCGGGGTTGTCCAGCGGCTACACCTTC.

This sequence joins TRBV11-1 and TRBJ2-3, with D hard to call. The CDR3 has 14 residues. The germline V gene encodes CDR1 SGHAT and CDR2 FQDESV (reference sequence). Between the trimmed V and J ends, which lost 1 base and 2 bases, there was a span of 7 bases. CDR3 in amino acids: CASSLGVFTDTQYF. DNA for the CDR3: TGTGCCAGCAGCTTAGGTGTCTTCACAGATACGCAGTATTTT.

V is TRBV5-1 and J is TRBJ2-2, with D possibly called TRBD1 or TRBD2 (5 bases each). V lost 2 bases and J 6 bases, leaving 11 bases between the germline ends. The CDR3 consists of 14 residues. Germline-derived CDR1 and CDR2 are SGHRS and YFSETQ. CDR3 DNA sequence: TGCGCCAGCAGCTTAGGTTCGGGGCCCGGGGAGCTGTTTTTT. As protein: CASSLGSGPGELFF.

The V call is TRBV30, the J call TRBJ1-1; D ambiguous. The V and J ends lost 5 bases and 1 base respectively, with 5 bases between them. This CDR3 has 11 residues. Germline CDR1 and CDR2: GTSNPN and SVGIG (reference sequence). CDR3 DNA sequence: TGTGCCTGGGGAGAGAACACTGAAGCTTTCTTT. This translates into CAWGENTEAFF. Supplemented by reference TRBV30 and TRBJ1-1, the full variable domain reads SQTIHQWPATLVQPVGSPLSLECTVEGTSNPNLYWYRQAAGRGLQLLFYSVGIGQISSEVPQNLSASRPQDRQFILSSKKLLLSDSGFYLCAWGENTEAFFGQGTRLTVV.

The CDR3 sequence: CASSLTWGGNSNQPQHF. Here the CDR3 DNA reads TGTGCCAGCAGCCTTACCTGGGGAGGAAATAGCAATCAGCCCCAGCATTTT. The V call is TRBV11-2, the J call TRBJ1-5; no firm D call. Germline values: CDR1 SGHAT, CDR2 FQNNGV. V was trimmed by 5 bases and J by 0 bases, leaving 17 bases between them. The CDR3 extends over 17 amino acids.

This sequence joins TRBV15 and TRBJ2-1, with 8 positions matching TRBD2. Germline V gene lookup returns CDR1 LNHNV and CDR2 YYDKDF (reference sequence). The junction had 8 bases not matched to a gene; V was cut back by 6 bases and J by 4 bases. The CDR3 has 15 amino acids. DNA of the CDR3: TGTGCCACCAGTAAGGAGCGGGGGAAGTACAATGAGCAGTTCTTC. Amino acids: CATSKERGKYNEQFF.